The 26 T cell receptor beta chains below were found in one sample sequenced in a study of vaccination effects on CD4 cells after COVID-19. Sequencing used immunoSEQ multiplex PCR; TCRdb keeps in-frame clones, though not all of them. This sample has some 70,000 clones; over 75% occur once, and the top ten carry approximately 2.3%. CD4+ T cell isolation took place after approximately ten days of culture. As their vaccination, participants received two doses of either BNT162b2 or mRNA-1273. Which antigens these TCRs recognize remains unknown. This specimen was CD4+ T cells from PBMCs cultured without peptide, taken after COVID-19 vaccination. These receptors were taken from a human donor who received a COVID-19 vaccine.

The chain combines TRBV5-1 with TRBJ2-1; either TRBD1 or TRBD2 may fit D (5 bases each). The V and J ends lost 0 bases and 1 base respectively, with 11 bases between them. Germline loops: CDR1 SGHRS, CDR2 YFSETQ. The CDR3 spans 16 residues. CDR3 DNA: TGCGCCAGCAGCTTGGGAGGGGTTTCGTCCTACAATGAGCAGTTCTTC. Translation: CASSLGGVSSYNEQFF.

The rearrangement links TRBV7-2 to TRBJ2-3; D is ambiguous. Germline values: CDR1 SGHTA, CDR2 FQGNSA. The CDR3 runs to 14 residues. Trimming stripped 5 bases from V and 2 bases from J, with 11 bases between. In nucleotides, the CDR3 is TGTGCCAGCAGCCCCTACTTAAACACAGATACGCAGTATTTT. This gives the protein CASSPYLNTDTQYF.

DNA for the CDR3: TGCGCCAGCAGCTTGAAGGATATCACCGGGGAGCTGTTTTTT. Translation: CASSLKDITGELFF. V is TRBV5-1 and J is TRBJ2-2; D is unresolved. Germline V lookup: CDR1 SGHRS, CDR2 YFSETQ. Deletions cut 1 base from V and 4 bases from J, with 8 bases between. The CDR3 has 14 residues.

This clone turned up a few times. V is TRBV7-9 and J is TRBJ1-2; 8 positions agree with TRBD1. CDR1 and CDR2 from the germline V gene are SEHNR and FQNEAQ (reference sequence). J gave up 8 bases and V 1 base, and 6 bases lay outside the gene matches. CDR3 size: 14 residues. CDR3 sequence (DNA): TGTGCCAGCAGCTTAGGATCAGGGGGCAGCGGCTACACCTTC. Translated: CASSLGSGGSGYTF.

This clone was detected a few times. The CDR3 reads CASSLASGRDRTQYF. In nucleotides, the CDR3 is TGTGCCAGCAGCTTAGCGTCGGGCAGGGACCGGACCCAGTACTTC. The chain combines TRBV7-9 with TRBJ2-5; the D call may be TRBD1 or TRBD2 (5 bases each). Germline CDR1 SEHNR, CDR2 FQNEAQ (reference sequence). Trimming removed 0 bases from V and 7 bases from J, with 15 bases in between. There are 15 residues in the CDR3.

The chain recombines TRBV9 with TRBJ1-2, with 8 bases fitting TRBD1. Germline V lookup: CDR1 SGDLS, CDR2 YYNGEE. The CDR3 is made up of 12 amino acids. The ends lost 6 bases at V and 4 bases at J; junction bases unmatched: 2. CDR3 amino acids: CASTDRGYGYTF. As DNA, the CDR3 is TGTGCCAGCACCGACAGGGGCTATGGCTACACCTTC.

This chain uses TRBV5-1 with TRBJ2-4; D tentatively reads TRBD1 or TRBD2 (7 bases each). Trimming stripped 1 base from V and 6 bases from J, with 14 bases between. Germline V gene data show CDR1 as SGHRS and CDR2 as YFSETQ. There are 15 residues in the CDR3. The CDR3 loop is CASSLSGGVRNIQYF. CDR3 sequence (DNA): TGCGCCAGCAGCTTGTCAGGGGGGGTTAGAAACATTCAGTACTTC.

V is TRBV18 and J is TRBJ1-1; D call uncertain. The CDR3 extends over 12 amino acids. Germline V lookup: CDR1 KGHSH, CDR2 LQKENI. V lost 3 bases and J 4 bases, leaving 6 bases between the germline ends. This chain's CDR3 is CASSPGSTEAFF. The CDR3 DNA sequence: TGTGCCAGCTCACCGGGGAGCACTGAAGCTTTCTTT.

The chain joins TRBV9 to TRBJ1-2; D uncertain. Trimming took off 0 bases at V and 5 bases at J, with 5 bases between the two ends. CDR3 size: 12 residues. CDR1 SGDLS and CDR2 YYNGEE come from the germline V gene. The CDR3 loop reads CASSVGVYGYTF. CDR3 in DNA: TGTGCCAGCAGCGTAGGAGTTTATGGCTACACCTTC.

The DNA for the CDR3 is TGCGCCAGCAGCCAAGGACTATTAGCCGGGACAGCCAACAATGAGCAGTTCTTC. This codes for CASSQGLLAGTANNEQFF. V is TRBV4-1 and J is TRBJ2-1; 7 nucleotides align to TRBD1. With 1 base clipped from V and 5 bases from J, the junction kept 14 bases outside the gene matches. Germline CDR1 MGHRA, CDR2 YSYEKL. The CDR3 totals 18 residues.

The CDR3 bases are TGTGCCAGCAGCGTAAATGTGGGGTATGGCTACACCTTC. Protein product: CASSVNVGYGYTF. V usage is TRBV9 and J usage is TRBJ1-2, with D hard to call. The germline V and J ends were trimmed by 1 base and 5 bases, with 9 bases remaining between them. Germline CDR1 SGDLS, CDR2 YYNGEE. This CDR3 is 13 amino acids long.

The genes are TRBV19 and TRBJ1-3; a possible D gene is TRBD1 (5 bases). This CDR3 spans 14 amino acids. From germline, CDR1 is LNHDA and CDR2 SQIVND (reference sequence). V lost 4 bases, J lost 4 bases, and 11 bases lay in between. The CDR3 sequence is CASSTGTEGNTIYF. In DNA form, the CDR3 reads TGTGCCAGTAGTACCGGGACGGAGGGAAACACCATATATTTT.

The V gene is TRBV28, the J gene TRBJ1-4; D is possibly TRBD1 (6 bases). The CDR3 runs to 15 residues. CDR1 is MDHEN and CDR2 is SYDVKM in the germline V gene. The V gene lost 3 bases and the J gene lost 7 bases, with 15 bases spanning the gap. The CDR3 DNA reads as TGTGCCAGCAGTTTTTCGGGGGGCGTCGGTGAAAAACTGTTTTTT. This encodes CASSFSGGVGEKLFF.

This clone appeared a few times. This chain links TRBV12-3 or TRBV12-4 with TRBJ1-1; D not resolved. This CDR3 comprises 12 residues. V shed 5 bases and J shed 6 bases, with 10 bases lying between them. The CDR3 spells CASSADMSEAFF. CDR3 sequence (DNA): TGTGCCAGCAGTGCAGACATGTCTGAAGCTTTCTTT.

V usage is TRBV6-5 and J usage is TRBJ2-2, with 9 bases identical to TRBD2. CDR3 length: 15 amino acids. The trim removed 8 bases at V and 6 bases at J, leaving 10 bases unmatched. The germline CDR1 and CDR2 sequences are MNHEY and SVGAGI. CDR3 loop: CASSQRGALPGELFF. The CDR3 region has the DNA TGTGCCAGCTCTCAGCGGGGGGCACTCCCCGGGGAGCTGTTTTTT.

The chain uses TRBV24-1 and TRBJ2-7; D gene ambiguous. V lost 5 bases, J lost 2 bases, and 6 bases lay in between. The CDR3 is made up of 12 amino acids. Looked up from germline, CDR1 is KGHDR and CDR2 is SFDVKD. The DNA for the CDR3 is TGTGCCACCAGTGGCCACCCCTACGAGCAGTACGTC. This codes for CATSGHPYEQYV.

The chain uses TRBV9 and TRBJ2-2, with 7 positions matching TRBD2. Germline V lookup: CDR1 SGDLS, CDR2 YYNGEE. The CDR3 is made up of 15 amino acids. The J segment lost 2 bases and the V segment lost 6 bases, leaving 7 bases of the junction unmatched. The CDR3 sequence is CASTQGGPNTGELFF. CDR3 sequence (DNA): TGTGCCAGCACCCAGGGAGGGCCCAACACCGGGGAGCTGTTTTTT.

V is TRBV6-5 and J is TRBJ2-7, with 8 bases that match TRBD1. The CDR3 sequence is 14 residues long. Germline assignment: CDR1 MNHEY and CDR2 SVGAGI. V shed 6 bases, J shed 2 bases, and the junction held 6 bases outside the gene matches. The CDR3 coding sequence is TGTGCCAGCAGCTCTGGGACAGGCCCCTACGAGCAGTACGTC. Translated: CASSSGTGPYEQYV.

The chain uses TRBV18 and TRBJ1-1; D call uncertain. There are 14 residues in the CDR3. Germline V lookup: CDR1 KGHSH, CDR2 LQKENI. V was clipped by 3 bases and J by 3 bases, with 11 bases between them. CDR3 nucleotides: TGTGCCAGCTCACCCTTCGCGACGGACACTGAAGCTTTCTTT. Protein: CASSPFATDTEAFF.

The genes are TRBV3-1 (or the pseudogene TRBV3-2) and TRBJ1-2; D gene uncertain. Looked up from germline, CDR1 is LGHDT and CDR2 is YNNKEL (reference sequence). V lost 3 bases and J 4 bases, leaving 15 bases between the germline ends. There are 15 residues in the CDR3. CDR3 nucleotide sequence: TGTGCCAGCAGCCACGTATTGGAGGCCGGCTATGGCTACACCTTC. Translation gives CASSHVLEAGYGYTF.

This chain uses TRBV10-2 with TRBJ1-2; D remains ambiguous. V lost 3 bases and J 7 bases, leaving 12 bases between the germline ends. Looked up from germline, CDR1 is WSHSY and CDR2 is SAAADI. CDR3 length: 13 amino acids. The CDR3 nucleotides read TGCGCCAGCAGTGATCCACTCTGGGGTGGCTACACCTTC. Encoded protein: CASSDPLWGGYTF.

The J gene is TRBJ2-1, the V gene TRBV5-8; TRBD2 might be the D (5 bases). This CDR3 is 15 amino acids long. CDR1 SGHTS and CDR2 YDEGEE come from the germline V gene. Trimming took 0 bases from V and 2 from J, leaving 9 bases between them. The chain's CDR3 is CASSLVLAAYNEQFF. The CDR3, as DNA: TGTGCCAGCAGCTTGGTGCTAGCCGCCTACAATGAGCAGTTCTTC.

The chain carries TRBV30 and TRBJ1-3, with D possibly TRBD1 on 5 matching bases. The CDR3 totals 16 residues. The germline gives CDR1 GTSNPN, CDR2 SVGIG (reference sequence). The germline V and J ends were trimmed by 3 bases and 0 bases, with 15 bases remaining between them. This CDR3 is CAWRPRGSFSGNTIYF. The CDR3 DNA reads as TGTGCCTGGAGACCCCGGGGCTCTTTCTCTGGAAACACCATATATTTT.

The rearrangement links TRBV18 to TRBJ1-3; a possible D gene is TRBD1 (5 bases). This CDR3 is 17 amino acids long. Germline assignment: CDR1 KGHSH and CDR2 LQKENI. V was shortened by 0 bases and J by 0 bases, with 12 bases between the two germline ends. In nucleotides, the CDR3 is TGTGCCAGCTCACCACCGAGGGGAGAGAGCTCTGGAAACACCATATATTTT. Translating gives CASSPPRGESSGNTIYF.

V gene TRBV6-4 combines with J gene TRBJ2-7; perhaps TRBD2 as D (7 bases). The CDR3 extends over 13 amino acids. In germline, CDR1 is MRHNA, CDR2 SNTAGT. Trimming shortened V by 2 bases and J by 5 bases, and 10 bases separated the two germline ends. The CDR3 sequence is CASSDVGGHEQYV. In DNA form, the CDR3 reads TGTGCCAGCAGTGACGTCGGGGGGCACGAGCAGTACGTC.

The genes are TRBV29-1 and TRBJ1-3, with 7 bases aligning to TRBD1. The CDR3 has 12 amino acids. V gave up 7 bases and J gave up 4 bases; unmatched junction bases: 4. Germline V gene sequence: CDR1 SQVTM, CDR2 ANQGSEA. CDR3 loop: CSGRGSGNTIYF. CDR3 sequence (DNA): TGCAGCGGCAGGGGGTCCGGAAACACCATATATTTT.